This T cell receptor (beta chain) is drawn from a study of control samples from healthy donors and cancer patients. Germline V gene lookup returns CDR1 KGHSH and CDR2 LQKENI. The CDR3 spans 15 residues. V lost 2 bases, J lost 7 bases, and 15 bases lay in between. Sequencing used immunoSEQ multiplex PCR; TCRdb keeps in-frame clones, though not all of them. The table has 91,000 or so clones, more than 85% seen once. The receptor comes from a woman in her 30s in good health. The sequencing input was blood. This sequence joins TRBV18 and TRBJ1-5; TRBD1 is a possible D gene (6 bases). Here the CDR3 DNA reads TGTGCCAGCTCACCAGAGCAGGGGAATTTACAGCCCCAGCATTTT. The encoded protein is CASSPEQGNLQPQHF.